Listed below are T cell receptor beta chains from one sample, sequenced in a study of CD8 T cells in Susac syndrome. TCRdb reanalysed the immunoSEQ multiplex PCR reads using MiXCR and keeps one entry per CDR3 protein. The table has 85,000 to 90,000 distinct CDR3 sequences, approximately 92% seen once; the top ten hold about 0.32%. Material: CD8+ T cells from PBMCs. Receptor source: a human donor in good health. The CDR3 runs from the conserved cysteine through the conserved F or W. The D gene is left open where the match is weak. Clone size appears in some rows only: once, few, many, or a class for an expanded clone.

v_call: TRBV6-5; j_call: TRBJ1-1; clone_size: -; d_call: -; cdr3_length: 12; cdr3_nt: TGTGCCAGCAGTCCCCTGGGGATTGAAGCTTTCTTT; cdr3_aa: CASSPLGIEAFF
v_call: TRBV19; j_call: TRBJ1-1; clone_size: -; d_call: -; cdr3_length: 13; cdr3_nt: TGTGCCAGTAAGGACGGAACAATCACTGAAGCTTTCTTT; cdr3_aa: CASKDGTITEAFF
v_call: TRBV3-1; j_call: TRBJ2-5; clone_size: -; d_call: -; cdr3_length: 14; cdr3_nt: TGTGCCAGCAGCCAAATCAGGATCCAAGAGACCCAGTACTTC; cdr3_aa: CASSQIRIQETQYF
v_call: TRBV27; j_call: TRBJ1-5; clone_size: -; d_call: -; cdr3_length: 13; cdr3_nt: TGTGCCAGCAGAGCATATAGCAATCAGCCCCAGCATTTT; cdr3_aa: CASRAYSNQPQHF
v_call: TRBV27; j_call: TRBJ1-4; clone_size: -; d_call: -; cdr3_length: 15; cdr3_nt: TGTGCCAGCAGCCCCCTACAACCAACTAATGAAAAACTGTTTTTT; cdr3_aa: CASSPLQPTNEKLFF
v_call: TRBV20-1; j_call: TRBJ2-1; clone_size: -; d_call: -; cdr3_length: 14; cdr3_nt: TGCAGTGCTAGTGGGAGACGGGTTTACAATGAGCAGTTCTTC; cdr3_aa: CSASGRRVYNEQFF
v_call: TRBV9; j_call: TRBJ2-6; clone_size: -; d_call: -; cdr3_length: 16; cdr3_nt: TGTGCCAGCAGCGTAGACGGGGGCTCTGGGGCCAACGTCCTGACTTTC; cdr3_aa: CASSVDGGSGANVLTF
v_call: TRBV21-1; j_call: TRBJ2-2; clone_size: -; d_call: -; cdr3_length: 19; cdr3_nt: TGTGCCAGCAGCAAAGAACTCGCGTACAGAAACGGGAACACCGGGGAGCTGTTTTTT; cdr3_aa: CASSKELAYRNGNTGELFF
v_call: TRBV27; j_call: TRBJ1-2; clone_size: -; d_call: -; cdr3_length: 15; cdr3_nt: TGTGCCAGCAGTTTTCAGGGTTTGGGTGACTATGGCTACACCTTC; cdr3_aa: CASSFQGLGDYGYTF
v_call: TRBV2; j_call: TRBJ2-1; clone_size: -; d_call: -; cdr3_length: 14; cdr3_nt: TGTGCCAGCAGTGGACAAGATACCTACAATGAGCAGTTCTTC; cdr3_aa: CASSGQDTYNEQFF
v_call: TRBV2; j_call: TRBJ2-5; clone_size: -; d_call: TRBD1; cdr3_length: 17; cdr3_nt: TGTGCCAGCAGTGAGCTCGCGGGACAGGCAGGCGGAGAGACCCAGTACTTC; cdr3_aa: CASSELAGQAGGETQYF
v_call: TRBV20-1; j_call: TRBJ1-1; clone_size: -; d_call: -; cdr3_length: 14; cdr3_nt: TGCAGTGCTTTTCGGGCCCCAGGGGACACTGAAGCTTTCTTT; cdr3_aa: CSAFRAPGDTEAFF
v_call: TRBV2; j_call: TRBJ1-1; clone_size: -; d_call: TRBD1; cdr3_length: 17; cdr3_nt: TGTGCCAGCAGTGATAGAAGATTTGGGACAGCCAACACTGAAGCTTTCTTT; cdr3_aa: CASSDRRFGTANTEAFF
v_call: TRBV7-9; j_call: TRBJ2-2; clone_size: -; d_call: -; cdr3_length: 14; cdr3_nt: TGTGCCAGCAGCTCAACTACAGGTCCCGGGGAGCTGTTTTTT; cdr3_aa: CASSSTTGPGELFF
v_call: TRBV7-9; j_call: TRBJ2-1; clone_size: -; d_call: -; cdr3_length: 13; cdr3_nt: TGTGCCAGCAGGGGACACGGATACAATGAGCAGTTCTTC; cdr3_aa: CASRGHGYNEQFF
v_call: TRBV27; j_call: TRBJ2-7; clone_size: few; d_call: TRBD1; cdr3_length: 12; cdr3_nt: TGTGCCAGCAGTTTTACAGGGGTCGAGCAGTACTTC; cdr3_aa: CASSFTGVEQYF
v_call: TRBV3-1; j_call: TRBJ1-1; clone_size: -; d_call: -; cdr3_length: 15; cdr3_nt: TGTGCCAGCAGCCAAGACCGAGGTGGGCTTACTGAAGCTTTCTTT; cdr3_aa: CASSQDRGGLTEAFF
v_call: TRBV6-4; j_call: TRBJ2-2; clone_size: -; d_call: -; cdr3_length: 14; cdr3_nt: TGTGCCAGCAGTGACGAGGCGTCGGCCGGGGAGCTGTTTTTT; cdr3_aa: CASSDEASAGELFF
v_call: TRBV3-1; j_call: TRBJ1-5; clone_size: -; d_call: -; cdr3_length: 15; cdr3_nt: TGTGCCAGCAGCCTGACTACGGACCGAAATCAGCCCCAGCATTTT; cdr3_aa: CASSLTTDRNQPQHF
v_call: TRBV9; j_call: TRBJ1-1; clone_size: -; d_call: TRBD1; cdr3_length: 16; cdr3_nt: TGTGCCAGCAGCGGCCATCCAAGGGGGCTGAACACTGAAGCTTTCTTT; cdr3_aa: CASSGHPRGLNTEAFF
v_call: TRBV4-2; j_call: TRBJ2-3; clone_size: -; d_call: -; cdr3_length: 15; cdr3_nt: TGTGCCAGCAGCCAAGACGGGGGGCCCACAGATACGCAGTATTTT; cdr3_aa: CASSQDGGPTDTQYF
v_call: TRBV19; j_call: TRBJ2-1; clone_size: -; d_call: -; cdr3_length: 15; cdr3_nt: TGTGCTAGTCATAGGGGCTCCGACCCCTACAATGAGCAGTTCTTC; cdr3_aa: CASHRGSDPYNEQFF
v_call: TRBV15; j_call: TRBJ1-4; clone_size: -; d_call: -; cdr3_length: 15; cdr3_nt: TGTGCCACCAGCAAAACGGGGCAGTTTAATGAAAAACTGTTTTTT; cdr3_aa: CATSKTGQFNEKLFF
v_call: TRBV19; j_call: TRBJ2-5; clone_size: -; d_call: -; cdr3_length: 13; cdr3_nt: TGTGCCACCACCCCGGACTGGGGGGAGACCCAGTACTTC; cdr3_aa: CATTPDWGETQYF
v_call: TRBV29-1; j_call: TRBJ2-5; clone_size: -; d_call: -; cdr3_length: 11; cdr3_nt: TGCAGCGTTGACGTCAGAGAGACCCAGTACTTC; cdr3_aa: CSVDVRETQYF
v_call: TRBV19; j_call: TRBJ2-7; clone_size: -; d_call: TRBD1; cdr3_length: 13; cdr3_nt: TGTGCCAGTAAACCGGGACAGTCCTACGAGCAGTACTTC; cdr3_aa: CASKPGQSYEQYF
v_call: TRBV2; j_call: TRBJ2-5; clone_size: -; d_call: TRBD2; cdr3_length: 15; cdr3_nt: TGTGCCACCAGACTAGCGGGGGGGATACAAGAGACCCAGTACTTC; cdr3_aa: CATRLAGGIQETQYF
v_call: TRBV5-6; j_call: TRBJ2-7; clone_size: -; d_call: TRBD1; cdr3_length: 13; cdr3_nt: TGTGCCAGCAGCGGGGACAGTAACTACGAGCAGTACTTC; cdr3_aa: CASSGDSNYEQYF
v_call: TRBV28; j_call: TRBJ2-7; clone_size: -; d_call: -; cdr3_length: 13; cdr3_nt: TGTGCCAGCAGCCAAGCCGGCGTGTCCGAGCAGTACTTC; cdr3_aa: CASSQAGVSEQYF